This T cell receptor beta chain was obtained from a study of identical twins. MiXCR was run by TCRdb on the 5' RACE reads, yielding one entry per CDR3 protein. The sample has fewer than 250,000 distinct CDR3 sequences, approximately 15% seen once; the top ten hold less than 45%. In regard to this clonotype: What it binds is not known.

The study, taken as a whole, reports: Rather than following the same donors, the conclusions depended on cross-sectional statistical analysis.

Germline V CDR1 and CDR2: SNHLY, FYNNEI. Deletions cut 3 bases from V and 6 bases from J, with 11 bases between. This CDR3 is built from 14 residues. These records were also assigned to another study, of T cells expressing NK-cell markers. That study adds: Source material for TCR beta repertoires consisted of sorted CD3+CD56+NKG2C+, CD3+CD56+NKG2C- and CD3+CD56-NKG2C+ T cells. Among the eight sequenced donors, seven tested HCMV-seropositive and one tested seronegative. Among CD8+ T cells from several donors, dominant NKG2C+ clonotypes accounted for roughly 1.0-7.0%.

This chain joins TRBV2 and TRBJ2-2; no reliable D call. This receptor was obtained from a woman under 30 in good health. Sequencing was performed on CD8+ T cells sorted from blood. The DNA for the CDR3 is TGTGCCAGCAGTGATACAGTTAACCCCGGGGAGCTGTTTTTT. It is translated as CASSDTVNPGELFF.